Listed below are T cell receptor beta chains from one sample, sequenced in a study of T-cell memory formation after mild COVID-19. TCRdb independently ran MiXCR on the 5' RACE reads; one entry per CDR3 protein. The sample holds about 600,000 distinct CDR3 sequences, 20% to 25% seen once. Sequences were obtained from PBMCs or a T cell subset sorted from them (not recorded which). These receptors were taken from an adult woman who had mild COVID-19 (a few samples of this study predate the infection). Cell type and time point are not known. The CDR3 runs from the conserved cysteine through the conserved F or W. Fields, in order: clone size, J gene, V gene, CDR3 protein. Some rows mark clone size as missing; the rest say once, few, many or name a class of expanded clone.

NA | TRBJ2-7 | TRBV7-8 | CASSFPLGQTPYEQYF
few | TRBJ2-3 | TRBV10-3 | CALGLDGTDTQYF
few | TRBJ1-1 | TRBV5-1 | CASSPGRGGGPGTEAFF
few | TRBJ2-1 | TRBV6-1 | CASTPAGSHEQFF
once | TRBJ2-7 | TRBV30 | CAWKDRNSYEQYF
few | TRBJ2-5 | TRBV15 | CATSPSSETQYF
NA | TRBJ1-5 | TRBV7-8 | CASSGLTGPSNQPQHF
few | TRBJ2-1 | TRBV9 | CASSVGGGEQFF
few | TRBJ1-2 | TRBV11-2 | CASATRNYGYTF
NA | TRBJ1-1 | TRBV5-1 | CASSHVDRANTEAFF
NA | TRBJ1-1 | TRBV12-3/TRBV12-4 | CASSLGQGVFAEAFF
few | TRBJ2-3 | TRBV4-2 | CASSQWTRSGGTDTQYF
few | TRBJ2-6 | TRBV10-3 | CAISESAGANVLTF
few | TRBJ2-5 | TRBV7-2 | CASSTVNGETQYF
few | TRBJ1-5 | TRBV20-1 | CSARDFGQGDQPQHF
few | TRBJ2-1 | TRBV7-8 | CASSFNLRYNEQFF
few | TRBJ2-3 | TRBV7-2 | CASSLSRGRTDTQYF
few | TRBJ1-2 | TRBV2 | CASTYRLSGANYGYTF
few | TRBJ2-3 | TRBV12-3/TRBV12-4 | CASRGLAGGASTDTQYF
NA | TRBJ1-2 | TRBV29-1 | CSVEAGARGYGYTF
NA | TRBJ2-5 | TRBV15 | CATSRVWGGSKETQYF
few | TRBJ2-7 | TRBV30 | CAWGALGLPDEQYF
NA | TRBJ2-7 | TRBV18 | CASSARDGSYEQYF
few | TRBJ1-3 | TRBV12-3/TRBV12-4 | CASKRNSGNTIYF
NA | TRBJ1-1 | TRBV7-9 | CASSQTRIRSFGSTDTEAFF
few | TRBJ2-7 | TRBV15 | CATSREGLINGEQYF
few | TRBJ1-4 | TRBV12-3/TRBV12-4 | CASSLQGAREKLFF
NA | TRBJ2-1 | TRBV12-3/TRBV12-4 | CASARGWGLAEQFF
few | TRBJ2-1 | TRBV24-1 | CATSVGGGGGEQFF
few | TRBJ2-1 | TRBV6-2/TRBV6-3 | CASSSSGTRKANEQFF
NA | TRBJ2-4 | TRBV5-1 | CASSLWASGAKNIQYF
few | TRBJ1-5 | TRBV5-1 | CASSLIPDSNQPQHF
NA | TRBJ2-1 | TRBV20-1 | CSARLVSDEQFF
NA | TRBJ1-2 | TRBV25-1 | CASSDQAPGYGYTF
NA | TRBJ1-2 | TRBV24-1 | CATSDRSRGGYGYTF
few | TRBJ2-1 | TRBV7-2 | CASSLKGQGVGEQFF
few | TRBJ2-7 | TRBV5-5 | CASSLERVEQYF
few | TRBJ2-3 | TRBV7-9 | CASSTFGLAGISTDTQYF
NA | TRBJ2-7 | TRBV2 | CASSEARDEQYF
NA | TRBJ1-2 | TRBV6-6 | CASHGGGYTF
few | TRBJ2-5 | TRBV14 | CASSQVEGVNGGTQYF
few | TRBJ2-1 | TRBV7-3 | CASSTQRGVKFF
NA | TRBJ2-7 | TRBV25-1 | CASSEPDSYEQYF
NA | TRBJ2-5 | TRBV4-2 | CASSQESPDRGGVTQYF
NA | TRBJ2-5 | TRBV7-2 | CASSRRIQETQYF
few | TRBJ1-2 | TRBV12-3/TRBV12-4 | CASSLRDFGYTF